This TCR beta chain was identified in a study of human T cells and chemical hapten exposure. Regarding time point: patch test 1, 2 weeks after DPC sensitization. The treatment: therapeutic diphenylcyclopropenone sensitization with weekly scalp DPC. Study findings and constraints: Significantly more large CDR3 similarity clusters arose among expanded TCRs than among controls.

TCRdb re-derived calls from the RACE reads in MiXCR, one entry per CDR3 protein. This table has some 380,000 distinct CDR3 sequences, 4.8% appearing once. This clonotype showed up just a few times. What it recognizes is unknown. The sample was whole blood, taken in connection with sensitization to the hapten diphenylcyclopropenone (DPC). This TCR derives from a woman in her fifties or sixties with alopecia areata. Some clones in this sample may be carry-over from other donors' samples.

Here the CDR3 DNA reads TGCTCGCTTACACCCAGCTCCTACGAGCAGTACTTC. This sequence encodes CSLTPSSYEQYF. The chain joins TRBV20-1 to TRBJ2-7; D not resolved. The V gene's germline CDR1 is DFQATT and CDR2 SNEGSKA (reference sequence). The CDR3 runs to 12 residues.